The sequence of this TCR beta chain was determined in a study of T-cell memory formation after mild COVID-19. In the study overall: The two donors had largely donor-specific TCR clusters. Whole-study results and caveats: Whether day 37 second-wave clones are SARS-CoV-2-specific was not confirmed. Day 15 to 85 contractors were CD4/CD8 balanced; later expanders leaned CD4+.

The germline V gene encodes CDR1 DFQATT and CDR2 SNEGSKA (reference sequence). Germline trimming cut 5 bases from V and 2 bases from J; bases unmatched to any gene: 17. The CDR3 covers 18 residues. Many counts were recorded for this clonotype. Its antigen is unknown. MiXCR was run by TCRdb on the 5' RACE reads, yielding one entry per CDR3 protein. The sample comprises around 340,000 distinct CDR3 sequences, approximately 15% of which are singletons, and about 20% rests with the top ten. The TCR sequence derives from a man aged 18 to 29 who had mild COVID-19 (a few samples of this study predate the infection). Cell type and time point are not known. The specimen sequenced was PBMCs or a T cell subset sorted from them (not recorded which). The V and J genes are TRBV20-1 and TRBJ2-3; 9 nucleotides align to TRBD1. The CDR3 region is CSAEGDRARMGYTDTQYF. The CDR3 nucleotides read TGCAGTGCTGAGGGGGACAGGGCTCGGATGGGGTACACAGATACGCAGTATTTT.